The present T cell receptor beta chain was sequenced within a study of shared clonotypes between healthy human individuals. The overall study: Per-donor plates numbered three CD4 naive, three CD4 memory, two CD8 naive and one CD8 memory. Study-wide points: Across subsets, estimated richness was generally greater for naive than for memory populations. For sorted subsets, rarefaction showed incomplete sequencing despite large depth.

In the authors' workflow: Filtering differed, since immunoSEQ gave only junction sequences and no quality scores. Libraries were prepared by immunoSEQ multiplex PCR; TCRdb keeps only in-frame clonotypes and omits some of them. That table gives V, J and clone size, and the DNA gave D and trimming. The sample lists 1.5 million to 2.5 million clones, about 94% occurring once. CDR3 length: 15 residues. Per the germline V gene, CDR1 is PRHDT and CDR2 is FYEKMQ (reference sequence). J lost 5 bases, V lost 6 bases, and 7 bases had no gene match. Comments on this clone: Its antigen is unidentified.

CD45RO negativity and positive selection for CCR7 defined naive CD8 cells, a population that excluded terminally differentiated effector memory CD45RA+ cells. The V gene is TRBV13, the J gene TRBJ2-2, with 9 nucleotides matching TRBD1. Sequenced material: naive CD8+ T cells sorted from blood. The clonotype originates from a man aged 18 to 29 in good health. For the CDR3, the DNA is TGTGCCAGCAGTCCCGGGACAGGGACTACCGGGGAGCTGTTTTTT. This gives the protein CASSPGTGTTGELFF.